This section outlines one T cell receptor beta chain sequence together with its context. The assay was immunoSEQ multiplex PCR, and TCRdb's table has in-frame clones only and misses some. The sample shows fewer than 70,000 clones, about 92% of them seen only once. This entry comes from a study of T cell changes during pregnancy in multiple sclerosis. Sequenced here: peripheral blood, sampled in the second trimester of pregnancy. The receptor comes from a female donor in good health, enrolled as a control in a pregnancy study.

The CDR3 is CASSGESVNTEAFF. CDR3 coding DNA: TGTGCCAGCTCAGGGGAGTCCGTGAACACTGAAGCTTTCTTT. V gene TRBV18 combines with J gene TRBJ1-1; D ambiguous. The CDR3 has 14 amino acids. Germline V gene lookup returns CDR1 KGHSH and CDR2 LQKENI. Trimming stripped 5 bases from V and 0 bases from J, with 10 bases between.